Described below is a single T cell receptor (beta chain) sequence and its context. These data come from a study of blood T cell repertoires in COVID-19. Sequencing was performed with immunoSEQ multiplex PCR; in TCRdb, only in-frame clones are kept and a portion is missing. The sample consists of approximately 160,000 clones, approximately 87% of them appearing once. This CDR3 has 17 residues. Unmatched junction bases numbered 12, after V lost 0 bases and J lost 6 bases. Germline V gives CDR1 SGHRS, CDR2 YFSETQ. The sequenced sample was peripheral blood. This chain links TRBV5-1 with TRBJ1-2; 9 bases align to TRBD1. This TCR was recovered from a woman in her 70s with acute or convalescent COVID-19. CDR3 coding DNA: TGCGCCAGCAGCTTGGCCCCCGCCGGGACAGGGAACGATGGCTACACCTTC. Encoded protein: CASSLAPAGTGNDGYTF.